This TCR beta chain was retrieved from a study of blood T cells in healthy people across ages. Trimming removed 1 base from V and 12 bases from J, with 16 bases in between. This CDR3 contains 13 residues. Germline values: CDR1 SGHVS, CDR2 FNYEAQ. The second PCR ran about 6 to 11 cycles with a sample-barcoded 5' primer and J-beta primers. The template-switch adaptor, which had 12 random nucleotides, put a tag on each cDNA molecule. TCRdb re-derived calls from the 5' RACE reads in MiXCR, one entry per CDR3 protein. The table lists roughly 800,000 distinct CDR3 sequences, roughly 50% of them singletons. The material sequenced was blood. The sequence was collected from a man in his thirties or forties in good health. This rearrangement joins TRBV7-6 to TRBJ2-7; D is perhaps TRBD2 (5 bases). The CDR3 DNA reads TGTGCCAGCAGCTTAGGTCTAGCCGGCGGTTCGTACTTC. Protein sequence: CASSLGLAGGSYF.